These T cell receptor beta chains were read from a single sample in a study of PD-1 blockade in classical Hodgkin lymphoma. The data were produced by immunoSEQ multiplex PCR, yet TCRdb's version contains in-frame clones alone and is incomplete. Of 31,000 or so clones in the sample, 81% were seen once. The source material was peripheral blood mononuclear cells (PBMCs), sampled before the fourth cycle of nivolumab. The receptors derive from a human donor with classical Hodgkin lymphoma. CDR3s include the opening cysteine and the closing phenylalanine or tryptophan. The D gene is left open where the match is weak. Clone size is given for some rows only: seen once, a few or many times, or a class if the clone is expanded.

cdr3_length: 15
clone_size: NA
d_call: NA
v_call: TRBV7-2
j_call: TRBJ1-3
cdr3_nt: TGTGCCAGCAGCTTAGCCAGGTACTCTGGAAACACCATATATTTT
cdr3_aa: CASSLARYSGNTIYF

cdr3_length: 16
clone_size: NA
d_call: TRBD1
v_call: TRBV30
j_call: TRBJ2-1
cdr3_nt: TGTGCCTGGATTCCGGGACAGTCCCAGGGGTACAATGAGCAGTTCTTC
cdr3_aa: CAWIPGQSQGYNEQFF

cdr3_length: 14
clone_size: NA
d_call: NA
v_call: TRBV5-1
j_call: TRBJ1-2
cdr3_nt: TGCGCCAGCAGCCCGAGCGGACGGAACTATGGCTACACCTTC
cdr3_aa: CASSPSGRNYGYTF

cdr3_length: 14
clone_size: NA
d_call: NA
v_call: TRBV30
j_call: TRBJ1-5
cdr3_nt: TGTGCCTGGAGTTCTTACGGAAACAATCAGCCCCAGCATTTT
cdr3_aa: CAWSSYGNNQPQHF

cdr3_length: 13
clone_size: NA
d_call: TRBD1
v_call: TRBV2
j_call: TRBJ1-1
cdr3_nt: TGTGCCAGCAAGCGGACAGGGGGCACTGAAGCTTTCTTT
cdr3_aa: CASKRTGGTEAFF

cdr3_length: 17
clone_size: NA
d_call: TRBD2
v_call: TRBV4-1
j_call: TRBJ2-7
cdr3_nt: TGCGCCAGCAGCCAATTCCCCGACTGGACTAGGTCATACGAGCAGTACTTC
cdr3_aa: CASSQFPDWTRSYEQYF

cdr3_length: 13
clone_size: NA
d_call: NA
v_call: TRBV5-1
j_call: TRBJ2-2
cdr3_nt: TGCGCCAGCAGCTTGGGGGGAGCCGGGGAGCTGTTTTTT
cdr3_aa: CASSLGGAGELFF

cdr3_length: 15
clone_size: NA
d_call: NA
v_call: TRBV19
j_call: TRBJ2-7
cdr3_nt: TGTGCCAGTAGTAAGGACAGCCCTAGCTCCTACGAGCAGTACTTC
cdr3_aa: CASSKDSPSSYEQYF

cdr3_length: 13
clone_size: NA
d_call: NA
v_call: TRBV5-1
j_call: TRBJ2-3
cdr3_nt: TGCGCCAGCGGCGGGCCTGGCACAGATACGCAGTATTTT
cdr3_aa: CASGGPGTDTQYF

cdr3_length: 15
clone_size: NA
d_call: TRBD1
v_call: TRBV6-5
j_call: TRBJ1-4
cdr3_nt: TGTGCCAGCAGATACAGGGGTTCGACTAATGAAAAACTGTTTTTT
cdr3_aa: CASRYRGSTNEKLFF

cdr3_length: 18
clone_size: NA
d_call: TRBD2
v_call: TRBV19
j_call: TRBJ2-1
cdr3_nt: TGTGCCAGTAGTATAGCGCACAGCCTAGCGGCGGCCTACAATGAGCAGTTCTTC
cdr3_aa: CASSIAHSLAAAYNEQFF

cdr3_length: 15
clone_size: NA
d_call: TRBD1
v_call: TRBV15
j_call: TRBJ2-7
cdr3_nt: TGTGCCACCAGCAGACCGGGACAGGGGGACCACGAGCAGTACTTC
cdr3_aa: CATSRPGQGDHEQYF

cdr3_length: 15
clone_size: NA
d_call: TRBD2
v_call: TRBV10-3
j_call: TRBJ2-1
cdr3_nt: TGTGCCATCAGTGAGTCGGGAGGGAGTGGCAATGAGCAGTTCTTC
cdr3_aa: CAISESGGSGNEQFF

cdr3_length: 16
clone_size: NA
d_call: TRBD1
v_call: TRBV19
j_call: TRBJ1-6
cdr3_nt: TGTGCCACTACCCGTCCCGGGACAGGGGTTAATTCACCCCTCCACTTT
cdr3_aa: CATTRPGTGVNSPLHF

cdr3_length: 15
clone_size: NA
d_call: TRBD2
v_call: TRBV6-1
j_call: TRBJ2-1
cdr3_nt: TGTGCCAGCAGTGAACTAGCGGGCTCCTACAATGAGCAGTTCTTC
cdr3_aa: CASSELAGSYNEQFF

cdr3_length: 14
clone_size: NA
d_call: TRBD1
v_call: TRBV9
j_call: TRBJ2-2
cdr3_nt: TGTGCCAGCACCGGACAGGGGGGGACCGGGGAGCTGTTTTTT
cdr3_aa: CASTGQGGTGELFF

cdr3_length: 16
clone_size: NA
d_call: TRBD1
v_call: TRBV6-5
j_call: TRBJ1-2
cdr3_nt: TGTGCCAGCAGTTATCGCCGGGACAGCCTTTTCTATGGCTACACCTTC
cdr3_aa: CASSYRRDSLFYGYTF

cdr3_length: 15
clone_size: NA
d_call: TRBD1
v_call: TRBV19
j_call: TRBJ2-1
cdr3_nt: TGTGCCAGTAGTATTCCGGGACAGACCTACAATGAGCAGTTCTTC
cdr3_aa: CASSIPGQTYNEQFF

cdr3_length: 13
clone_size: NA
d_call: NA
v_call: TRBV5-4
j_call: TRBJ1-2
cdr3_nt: TGTGCCAGCAGCTTGGCCGACTCAGGAGGCTACACCTTC
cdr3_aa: CASSLADSGGYTF

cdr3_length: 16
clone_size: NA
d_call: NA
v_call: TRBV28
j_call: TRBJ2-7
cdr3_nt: TGTGCCAGCAGTTCCCCCCAGAGGGGCGCCGCCTACGAGCAGTACTTC
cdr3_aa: CASSSPQRGAAYEQYF

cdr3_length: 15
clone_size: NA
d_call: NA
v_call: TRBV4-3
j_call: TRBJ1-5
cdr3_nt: TGCGCCAGCAGCCAAGAATTTTCCGGTAATCAGCCCCAGCATTTT
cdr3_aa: CASSQEFSGNQPQHF

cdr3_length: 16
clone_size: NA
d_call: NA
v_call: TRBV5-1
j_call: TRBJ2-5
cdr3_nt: TGCGCCAGCAGCTTCGGACAGTCTTTTCATCCGGAGACCCAGTACTTC
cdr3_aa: CASSFGQSFHPETQYF

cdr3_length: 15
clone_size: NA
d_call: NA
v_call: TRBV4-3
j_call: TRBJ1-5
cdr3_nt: TGCGCCAGCAGCCAAGATGGCCAGGGGAATCAGCCCCAGCATTTT
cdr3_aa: CASSQDGQGNQPQHF

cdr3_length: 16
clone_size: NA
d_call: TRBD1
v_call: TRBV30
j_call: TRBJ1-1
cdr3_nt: TGTGCCTGGAGTGTATTCGACAGGGGTTGGAACACTGAAGCTTTCTTT
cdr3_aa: CAWSVFDRGWNTEAFF

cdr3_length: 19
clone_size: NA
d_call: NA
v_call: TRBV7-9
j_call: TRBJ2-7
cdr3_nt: TGTGCCAGCAGCTTAGTCACCGGGACGATTATACAGGGCTGCTGCGAGCAGTACTTC
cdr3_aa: CASSLVTGTIIQGCCEQYF

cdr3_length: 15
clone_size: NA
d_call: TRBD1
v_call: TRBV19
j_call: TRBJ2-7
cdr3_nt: TGTGCCAGTAGTATTGGGACAGGGGCTCCCTACGAGCAGTACTTC
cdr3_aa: CASSIGTGAPYEQYF

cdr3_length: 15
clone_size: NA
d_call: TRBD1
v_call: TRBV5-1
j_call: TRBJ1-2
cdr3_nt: TGCGCCAGCAGCCCTACAGGGGACCCTAACTATGGCTACACCTTC
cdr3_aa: CASSPTGDPNYGYTF

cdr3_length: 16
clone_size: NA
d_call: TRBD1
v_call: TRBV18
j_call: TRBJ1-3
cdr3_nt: TGTGCCAGCTCACGAGCCGGGACAGGGATTGGAAACACCATATATTTT
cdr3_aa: CASSRAGTGIGNTIYF

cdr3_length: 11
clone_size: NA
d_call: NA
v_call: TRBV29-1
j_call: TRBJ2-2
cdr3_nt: TGCAGCGTTGGGACCACCGGGGAGCTGTTTTTT
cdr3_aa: CSVGTTGELFF

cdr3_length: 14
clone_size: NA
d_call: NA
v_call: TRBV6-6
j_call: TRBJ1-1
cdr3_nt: TGTGCCAGCAGTCTACAGGTCGGGAACACTGAAGCTTTCTTT
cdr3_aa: CASSLQVGNTEAFF

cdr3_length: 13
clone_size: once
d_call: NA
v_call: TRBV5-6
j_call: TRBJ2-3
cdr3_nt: TGTGCCAGCAGCTTGGGCCCGCGGGATACGCAGTATTTT
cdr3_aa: CASSLGPRDTQYF

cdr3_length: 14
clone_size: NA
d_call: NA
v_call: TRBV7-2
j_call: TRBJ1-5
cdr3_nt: TGTGCCAGCAGCCTTCGACAGTCGAATCAGCCCCAGCATTTT
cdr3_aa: CASSLRQSNQPQHF

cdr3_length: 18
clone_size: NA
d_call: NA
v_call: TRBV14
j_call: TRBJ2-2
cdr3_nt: TGTGCCAGCAGCCAAGATAGGGTCCAGGGACGGAACACCGGGGAGCTGTTTTTT
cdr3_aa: CASSQDRVQGRNTGELFF

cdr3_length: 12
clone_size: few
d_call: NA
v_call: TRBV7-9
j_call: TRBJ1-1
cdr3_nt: TGTGCCAGCAGCAGGGTCAACACTGAAGCTTTCTTT
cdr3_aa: CASSRVNTEAFF

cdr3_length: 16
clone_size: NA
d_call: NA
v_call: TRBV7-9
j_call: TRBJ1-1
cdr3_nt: TGTGCCAGCAGCTTTAGGAGGATGTGGGTGAACACTGAAGCTTTCTTT
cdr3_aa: CASSFRRMWVNTEAFF

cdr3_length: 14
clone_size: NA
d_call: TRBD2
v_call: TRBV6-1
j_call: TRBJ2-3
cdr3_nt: TGTGCCAGCAGTACTGGGGGACTAGCTGTTACGCAGTATTTT
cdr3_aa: CASSTGGLAVTQYF

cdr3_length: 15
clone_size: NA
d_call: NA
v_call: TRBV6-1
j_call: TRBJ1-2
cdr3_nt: TGTGCCAGCAGTGAATTTCGGGGTATTATCTATGGCTACACCTTC
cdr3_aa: CASSEFRGIIYGYTF

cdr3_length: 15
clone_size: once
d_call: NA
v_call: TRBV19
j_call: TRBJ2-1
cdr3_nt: TGTGCCAGTAGTCCTCGAGGTAGCGCCTACAATGAGCAGTTCTTC
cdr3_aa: CASSPRGSAYNEQFF

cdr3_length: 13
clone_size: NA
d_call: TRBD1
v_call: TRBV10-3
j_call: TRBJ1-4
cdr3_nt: TGTGCCATTTCCGGGACAGGGGCGGAAAAACTGTTTTTT
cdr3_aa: CAISGTGAEKLFF

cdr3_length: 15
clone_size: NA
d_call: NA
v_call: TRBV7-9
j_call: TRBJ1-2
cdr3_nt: TGTGCCAGCAGCCTCGACAGCGCTCCTAACTATGGCTACACCTTC
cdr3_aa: CASSLDSAPNYGYTF

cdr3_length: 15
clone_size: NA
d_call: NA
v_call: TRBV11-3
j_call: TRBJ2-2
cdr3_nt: TGTGCCAGCAGCTTAGACGGACCGAACACCGGGGAGCTGTTTTTT
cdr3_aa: CASSLDGPNTGELFF

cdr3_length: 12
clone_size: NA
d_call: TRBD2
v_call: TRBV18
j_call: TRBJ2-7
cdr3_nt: TGTGCCAGCTCCGGGGGGTCCTACGAGCAGTACTTC
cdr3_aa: CASSGGSYEQYF

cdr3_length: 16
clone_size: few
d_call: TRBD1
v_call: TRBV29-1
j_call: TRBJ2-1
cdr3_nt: TGCAGCGTTGAAGATCCGGGACAGTCCTCCTACAATGAGCAGTTCTTC
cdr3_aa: CSVEDPGQSSYNEQFF

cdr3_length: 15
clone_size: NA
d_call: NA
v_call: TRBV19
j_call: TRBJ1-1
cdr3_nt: TGTGCCAGTAGTATAGCACTGGCCCGTTTCACTGAAGCTTTCTTT
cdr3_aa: CASSIALARFTEAFF

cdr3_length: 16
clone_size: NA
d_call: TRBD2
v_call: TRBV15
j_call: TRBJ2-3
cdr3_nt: TGTGCCACCAGCAGCAGACTAGCGGGAGTGGCAGATACGCAGTATTTT
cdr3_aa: CATSSRLAGVADTQYF

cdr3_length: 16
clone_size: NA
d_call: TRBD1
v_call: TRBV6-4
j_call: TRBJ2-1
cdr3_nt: TGTGCCAGCAGTGTCGACCGGACAGGGAAATACAATGAGCAGTTCTTC
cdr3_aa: CASSVDRTGKYNEQFF